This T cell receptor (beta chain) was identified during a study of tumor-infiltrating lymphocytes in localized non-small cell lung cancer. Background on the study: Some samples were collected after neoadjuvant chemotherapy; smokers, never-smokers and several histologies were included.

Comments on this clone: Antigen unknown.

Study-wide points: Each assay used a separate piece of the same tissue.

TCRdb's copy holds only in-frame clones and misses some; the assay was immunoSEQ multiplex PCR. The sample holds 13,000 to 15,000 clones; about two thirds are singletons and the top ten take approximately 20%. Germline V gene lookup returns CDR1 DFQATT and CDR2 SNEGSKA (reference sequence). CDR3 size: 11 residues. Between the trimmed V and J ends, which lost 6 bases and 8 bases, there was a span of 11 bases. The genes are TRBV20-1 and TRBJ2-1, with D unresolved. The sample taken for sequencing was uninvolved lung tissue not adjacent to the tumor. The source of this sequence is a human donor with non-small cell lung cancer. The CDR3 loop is CSALVWDEQFF. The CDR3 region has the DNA TGCAGTGCCCTCGTTTGGGATGAGCAGTTCTTC.